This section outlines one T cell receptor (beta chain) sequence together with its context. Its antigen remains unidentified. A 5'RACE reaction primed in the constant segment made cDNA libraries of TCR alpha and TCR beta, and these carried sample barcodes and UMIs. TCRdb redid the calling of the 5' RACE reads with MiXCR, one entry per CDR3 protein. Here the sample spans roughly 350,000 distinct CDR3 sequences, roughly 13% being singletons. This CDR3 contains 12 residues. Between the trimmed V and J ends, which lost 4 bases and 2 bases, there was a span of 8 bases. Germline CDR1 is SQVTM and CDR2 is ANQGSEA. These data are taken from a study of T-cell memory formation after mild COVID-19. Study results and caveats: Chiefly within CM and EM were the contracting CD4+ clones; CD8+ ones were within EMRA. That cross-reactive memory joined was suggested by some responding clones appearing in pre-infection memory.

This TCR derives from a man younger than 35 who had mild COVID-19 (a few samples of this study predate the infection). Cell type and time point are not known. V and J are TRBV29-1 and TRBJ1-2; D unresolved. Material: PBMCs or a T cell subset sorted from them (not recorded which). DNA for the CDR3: TGCAGCGTTGGGACCCAGAACTATGGCTACACCTTC. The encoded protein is CSVGTQNYGYTF.